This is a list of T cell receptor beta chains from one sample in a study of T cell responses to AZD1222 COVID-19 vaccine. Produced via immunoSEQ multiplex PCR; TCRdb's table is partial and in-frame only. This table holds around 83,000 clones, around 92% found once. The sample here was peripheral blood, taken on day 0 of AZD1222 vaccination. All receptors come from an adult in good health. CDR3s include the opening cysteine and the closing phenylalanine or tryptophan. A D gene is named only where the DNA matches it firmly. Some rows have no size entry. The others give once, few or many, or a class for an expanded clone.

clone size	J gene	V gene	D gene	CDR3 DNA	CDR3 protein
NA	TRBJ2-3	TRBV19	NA	TGTGCCAGTAGTATAGCGCGAACAGATACGCAGTATTTT	CASSIARTDTQYF
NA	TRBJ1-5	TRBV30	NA	TGTGCCTGGAGTAAGTCGCTCACAGTACGGGATCAGCCCCAGCATTTT	CAWSKSLTVRDQPQHF
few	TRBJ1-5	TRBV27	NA	TGTGCCAGCAGTTTGGGGGGTCAGCCCCAGCATTTT	CASSLGGQPQHF
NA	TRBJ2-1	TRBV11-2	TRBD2	TGTGCCAGCAGCTCTTTAGCGGGAGGCGGTGAGCAGTTCTTC	CASSSLAGGGEQFF
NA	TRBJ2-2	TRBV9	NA	TGTGCCAGCAGCGTAATGGGTTTCAACACCGGGGAGCTGTTTTTT	CASSVMGFNTGELFF
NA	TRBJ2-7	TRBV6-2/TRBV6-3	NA	TGTGCCAGCAGTTACGGGATAGCCTACGAGCAGTACTTC	CASSYGIAYEQYF
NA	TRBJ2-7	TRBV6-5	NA	TGTGCCAGCAGTTACAAGTGGGGGGAGGACGAGCAGTACTTC	CASSYKWGEDEQYF
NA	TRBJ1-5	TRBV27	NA	TGTGCCAGCAGTCTGACAAGTAGCAATCAGCCCCAGCATTTT	CASSLTSSNQPQHF
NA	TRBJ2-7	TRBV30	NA	TGTGCCTGGAGTGTCGGTAACGTGAACGAGCAGTACTTC	CAWSVGNVNEQYF
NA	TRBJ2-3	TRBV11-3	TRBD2	TGTGCCAGCAGCAGGGGGGGGACTAGCGGCAGCACAGATACGCAGTATTTT	CASSRGGTSGSTDTQYF
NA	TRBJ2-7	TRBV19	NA	TGTGCCAGTAGTGGGACTCAGAGCTCCTACGAGCAGTACTTC	CASSGTQSSYEQYF
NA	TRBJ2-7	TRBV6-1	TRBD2	TGTGCCAGCAGTGAAGCTGGCAGCGGGAGTGGCTACGAGCAGTACTTC	CASSEAGSGSGYEQYF
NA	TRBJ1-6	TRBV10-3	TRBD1	TGTGCCATCAGTGATGACAGGGGGTCACCCCTCCACTTT	CAISDDRGSPLHF
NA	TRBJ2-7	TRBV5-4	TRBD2	TGTGCCAGCAGGGAGACTAGCGGGAGTCGCTACGAGCAGTACTTC	CASRETSGSRYEQYF
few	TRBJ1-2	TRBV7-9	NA	TGTGCCAGCAGCTTAGGGCGCGTCGATGGCTACACCTTC	CASSLGRVDGYTF
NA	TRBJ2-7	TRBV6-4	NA	TGTGCCAGCAGTCCCGAAGCCCGGGGCGAGCAGTACTTC	CASSPEARGEQYF
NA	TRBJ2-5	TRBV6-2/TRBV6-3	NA	TGTGCCAGCAGTCACAACCAAGAGACCCAGTACTTC	CASSHNQETQYF
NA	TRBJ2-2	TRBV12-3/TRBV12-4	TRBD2	TGTGCCAGCAGTTTATATCTAGCGGGAGAGCTGTTTTTT	CASSLYLAGELFF
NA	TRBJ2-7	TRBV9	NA	TGTGCCAGCAGCGTAGCCCCGGGATTGGCCGAGCAGTACTTC	CASSVAPGLAEQYF
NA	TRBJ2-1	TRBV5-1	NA	TGCGCCAGCAGCCCGGCCCCTTCTAGCGTCTATGAGCAGTTCTTC	CASSPAPSSVYEQFF
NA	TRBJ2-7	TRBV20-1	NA	TGCAGTGCTAGTCTTGGACGGTGGGTGAGGTACGAGCAGTACTTC	CSASLGRWVRYEQYF
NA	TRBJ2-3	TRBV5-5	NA	TGTGCCAGCAGCTTGGCTCAGGGCAGGGGCACAGATACGCAGTATTTT	CASSLAQGRGTDTQYF
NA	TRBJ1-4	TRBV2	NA	TGTGCCAGCAGGTGGACGGACCGTGGTCCAACTAATGAAAAACTGTTTTTT	CASRWTDRGPTNEKLFF
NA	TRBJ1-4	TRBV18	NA	TGTGCCAGCTCAACAACAAACGGGGGAGAAAAACTGTTTTTT	CASSTTNGGEKLFF
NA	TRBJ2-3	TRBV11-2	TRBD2	TGTGCCAGCAGCCCTCAAGCGGGAGGGGTCGCAGATACGCAGTATTTT	CASSPQAGGVADTQYF
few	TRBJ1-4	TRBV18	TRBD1	TGTGCCAGCTCACGAGGGGGCGCGGATGAAAAACTGTTTTTT	CASSRGGADEKLFF
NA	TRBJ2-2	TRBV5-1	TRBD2	TGCGCCAGCAGCTCCCCTAGCGGGGGGGACACCGGGGAGCTGTTTTTT	CASSSPSGGDTGELFF
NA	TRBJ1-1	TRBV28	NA	TGTGCCAGCCGGGGGGGGCCGGGGTACACTGAAGCTTTCTTT	CASRGGPGYTEAFF
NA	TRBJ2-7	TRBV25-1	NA	TGTGCCAGCAGTCCATGGGAGCAGACCGCCGGCGAGCAGTACTTC	CASSPWEQTAGEQYF